The present T cell receptor beta chain was sequenced within a study of breast tumors, draining lymph nodes, adjacent tissues. Study observations and caveats: Compared with lymph nodes, tumors were less diverse; compared with nontumor tissue, more. Luminal-like breast cancer showed significantly higher tumor–nontumor repertoire similarity than basal-like. Findings are consistent with lymph node origin and intratumoral expansion of most tumor T cells.

This CDR3 region has 14 residues. V was trimmed by 3 bases and J by 9 bases, leaving 12 bases between them. Germline lookup yields CDR1 LNHDA and CDR2 SQIVND (reference sequence). TCRdb fed the multiplex PCR reads into MiXCR, producing one record per CDR3 protein. The data contain 26,000 or so distinct CDR3 sequences, around 25% of them seen just once; the ten biggest clones take up roughly 13%. This clonotype occurred many times. Its specificity is unknown. This receptor was identified in a female donor with breast cancer. Some clones in this sample may be carry-over from other donors' samples. The specimen sequenced was breast tumor tissue. The J gene is TRBJ1-6, the V gene TRBV19; no clear D. The CDR3 loop is CASSIGPIGSPLHF. CDR3 DNA sequence: TGTGCCAGTAGTATCGGGCCTATAGGTTCACCCCTCCACTTT.